This entry lists 27 T cell receptor beta chains sequenced from one sample in a study of T cell responses to AZD1222 COVID-19 vaccine. Profiled with immunoSEQ multiplex PCR; TCRdb holds only in-frame clones, not every one. The profile shows about 160,000 clones, 85% to 95% of them singletons. The input for sequencing was peripheral blood, taken 28 days after the second AZD1222 dose. The receptors here all came from an adult who received the AZD1222 COVID-19 vaccine.

This clone has only one observation. The V gene is TRBV18, the J gene TRBJ2-2; 12 bases line up with TRBD2. J lost 4 bases, V lost 3 bases, and 6 bases had no gene match. The length of the CDR3 is 17 residues. Germline V gene data show CDR1 as KGHSH and CDR2 as LQKENI. The chain's CDR3 is CASSPLAGGPGTGELFF. Here the CDR3 DNA reads TGTGCCAGCTCACCGCTAGCGGGAGGGCCAGGCACCGGGGAGCTGTTTTTT.

This clone came up once. V gene TRBV5-4 combines with J gene TRBJ2-3, with TRBD2 as a possible D gene (6 bases). This CDR3 has 14 amino acids. V gave up 4 bases and J gave up 1 base, with 10 bases separating them. The germline V gene has CDR1 SGHNT and CDR2 YYREEE (reference sequence). CDR3: CASSPEGRTDTQYF. In nucleotides, the CDR3 is TGTGCCAGCAGCCCGGAGGGCCGCACAGATACGCAGTATTTT.

The chain couples TRBV5-8 to TRBJ1-3; D is ambiguous. Germline lookup yields CDR1 SGHTS and CDR2 YDEGEE. Trimming removed 2 bases at V and 0 bases at J, with 12 bases between. The CDR3 extends over 16 amino acids. CDR3 nucleotide sequence: TGTGCCAGCAGCTTTCAGACCTCCGTCTCTGGAAACACCATATATTTT. Residues: CASSFQTSVSGNTIYF.

The chain carries TRBV28 and TRBJ1-2; the D is unclear. The CDR3 length is 12 residues. The germline V gene has CDR1 MDHEN and CDR2 SYDVKM. Trimming took 5 bases from V and 4 from J, leaving 8 bases between them. CDR3 amino acids: CASSVLLYGYTF. The CDR3 nucleotides read TGTGCCAGCAGTGTCCTCCTCTATGGCTACACCTTC.

V gene TRBV2 combines with J gene TRBJ2-3, with TRBD2 matching over 7 bases. Trimming at V came to 6 bases and at J to 3 bases, leaving 6 bases not matched to a gene. This CDR3 has 14 amino acids. Germline CDR1 and CDR2: SNHLY and FYNNEI. For the CDR3, the DNA is TGTGCCAGCAGGGGTCGGGGGGAAACAGATACGCAGTATTTT. This encodes CASRGRGETDTQYF.

The rearrangement uses TRBV28 and TRBJ2-4; D call uncertain. Germline V lookup: CDR1 MDHEN, CDR2 SYDVKM. The CDR3 has 18 amino acids. Trimming took 2 bases from V and 0 from J, leaving 17 bases between them. The CDR3 DNA is TGTGCCAGCAGTTTAGTACGGTTAGAGTTTCTAGCCAAAAACATTCAGTACTTC. Residues: CASSLVRLEFLAKNIQYF.

This clone was seen once. DNA of the CDR3: TGTGCCATCAGTGGACGGGATTCCCAAGATACGCAGTATTTT. Translated, it gives CAISGRDSQDTQYF. The V call is TRBV10-3, the J call TRBJ2-3, with D maybe TRBD2 (5 bases). Trimming shortened V by 4 bases and J by 5 bases, and 13 bases separated the two germline ends. Germline V gene sequence: CDR1 ENHRY, CDR2 SYGVKD. CDR3 size: 14 residues.

The CDR3 DNA sequence: TGTGCCAGCAGTTACGACAGGAGCAGCAATCAGCCCCAGCATTTT. This translates into CASSYDRSSNQPQHF. The chain uses TRBV6-5 and TRBJ1-5, with D tentatively TRBD1 (6 bases). The CDR3 totals 15 residues. The germline V and J ends were trimmed by 2 bases and 1 base, with 9 bases remaining between them. Germline CDR1 reads MNHEY; CDR2 reads SVGAGI.

The chain links TRBV29-1 to TRBJ2-3; 7 bases agree with TRBD2. After removal of 4 bases from V and 6 bases from J, the junction contained 10 bases not matched to a gene. The CDR3 runs to 14 residues. The germline gives CDR1 SQVTM, CDR2 ANQGSEA. The CDR3 protein is CSVGVGAGLDTQYF. The CDR3 nucleotides are TGCAGCGTTGGCGTCGGAGCGGGACTCGATACGCAGTATTTT.

In its sample, this clone was seen once. CDR3 bases: TGTGCCAGCAGTTACTCGCCAGCACCGAACACTGAAGCTTTCTTT. Translating it yields CASSYSPAPNTEAFF. V usage is TRBV6-5 and J usage is TRBJ1-1; D ambiguous. The CDR3 loop spans 15 amino acids. Trimming pared 0 bases from V and 1 base from J, leaving 9 bases between. CDR1 and CDR2 from the germline V gene are MNHEY and SVGAGI.

This chain connects TRBV7-2 to TRBJ1-2; 7 bases match TRBD1. The germline gives CDR1 SGHTA, CDR2 FQGNSA. This CDR3 spans 13 amino acids. With 6 bases clipped from V and 3 bases from J, the junction kept 4 bases outside the gene matches. CDR3 in amino acids: CASRPGQDYGYTF. CDR3 nucleotides: TGTGCCAGCAGACCCGGACAGGACTATGGCTACACCTTC.

J is TRBJ2-3 and V is TRBV27; 14 nucleotides align to TRBD2. V trimming: 5 bases; J trimming: 6 bases; junction bases outside the gene matches: 13. CDR3 length: 18 amino acids. The germline gives CDR1 MNHEY, CDR2 SMNVEV (reference sequence). CDR3 sequence (DNA): TGTGCCAGCAGTCCCCCGGGGACTAGCGGGAGAGCCCCGGATACGCAGTATTTT. Its protein product is CASSPPGTSGRAPDTQYF.

This sequence joins TRBV29-1 and TRBJ1-3, with 10 bases lining up with TRBD1. The junction had 12 bases not matched to a gene; V was cut back by 7 bases and J by 0 bases. From germline, CDR1 is SQVTM and CDR2 ANQGSEA. The CDR3 has 17 residues. This CDR3 reads CSAATGGSLSSGNTIYF. The CDR3 DNA follows: TGCAGCGCCGCGACAGGGGGCTCTTTAAGCTCTGGAAACACCATATATTTT.

The chain couples TRBV4-3 to TRBJ2-2; D unresolved. The V end lost 0 bases, the J end lost 4 bases, and 9 bases lay between the germline ends. Germline V lookup: CDR1 LGHNA, CDR2 YSLEER. The CDR3 sequence is 15 residues long. The CDR3 spells CASSQDPGFTGELFF. The CDR3 DNA follows: TGCGCCAGCAGCCAAGATCCTGGGTTCACCGGGGAGCTGTTTTTT.

The gene calls are TRBV9 and TRBJ1-1; 8 bases line up with TRBD1. This CDR3 contains 14 residues. Germline assignment: CDR1 SGDLS and CDR2 YYNGEE. V gave up 3 bases and J gave up 1 base; unmatched junction bases: 2. CDR3 protein: CASSGGQGNTEAFF. In nucleotides, the CDR3 is TGTGCCAGCAGCGGTGGACAGGGGAACACTGAAGCTTTCTTT.

The V and J genes are TRBV30 and TRBJ1-3; D is undetermined. CDR3 size: 12 residues. Trimming stripped 5 bases from V and 0 bases from J, with 5 bases between. Looked up from germline, CDR1 is GTSNPN and CDR2 is SVGIG (reference sequence). CDR3 bases: TGTGCCTGGCGGTCCTCTGGAAACACCATATATTTT. Translated, it gives CAWRSSGNTIYF.

This sequence joins TRBV30 and TRBJ2-3; 10 bases are a match to TRBD1. CDR3 size: 12 residues. After removal of 3 bases from V and 15 bases from J, the junction contained 9 bases not matched to a gene. Germline lookup yields CDR1 GTSNPN and CDR2 SVGIG (reference sequence). CDR3 bases: TGTGCCTGGAGGGCGGTGACAGGGGGCGATTATTTT. This gives the protein CAWRAVTGGDYF.

This clone was counted once. This rearrangement joins TRBV25-1 to TRBJ2-2; 7 bases map to TRBD1. This CDR3 region has 15 residues. The V and J ends lost 2 bases and 5 bases, in that order; junction bases with no gene match: 5. The germline CDR1 and CDR2 sequences are MGHDK and SYGVNS. Here the CDR3 reads CASSEASTGTGELFF. The CDR3 DNA reads TGTGCCAGCAGTGAAGCATCGACAGGGACCGGGGAGCTGTTTTTT. The full variable domain, in which reference TRBV25-1 and TRBJ2-2 provide the parts outside the CDR3, is EADIYQTPRYLVIGTGKKITLECSQTMGHDKMYWYQQDPGMELHLIHYSYGVNSTEKGDLSSESTVSRIRTEHFPLTLESARPSHTSQYLCASSEASTGTGELFFGEGSRLTVL.

The V and J genes are TRBV29-1 and TRBJ2-5; possible D gene TRBD2, 5 bases. V was pared by 3 bases and J by 8 bases, with 16 bases between. CDR1 and CDR2 (germline): SQVTM, ANQGSEA. The CDR3 contains 13 residues. CDR3 in amino acids: CSVEGPAEGTQYF. DNA for the CDR3: TGCAGCGTTGAGGGTCCAGCCGAGGGAACCCAGTACTTC.

The V gene is TRBV5-1, the J gene TRBJ2-2, with D perhaps matching TRBD2 (6 bases). Trimming shortened V by 4 bases and J by 3 bases, and 10 bases separated the two germline ends. Per germline, CDR1 SGHRS and CDR2 YFSETQ. CDR3 length: 14 amino acids. The CDR3 DNA reads TGCGCCAGCAGCCTTGGGACTTACACCGGGGAGCTGTTTTTT. Protein sequence: CASSLGTYTGELFF.

The V gene is TRBV18, the J gene TRBJ2-1; D is undetermined. Germline V gene lookup returns CDR1 KGHSH and CDR2 LQKENI. The V gene lost 2 bases and the J gene lost 7 bases, with 9 bases spanning the gap. The CDR3 contains 13 residues. In DNA, the CDR3 is TGTGCCAGCTCACCATATGGTGGGAATGAGCAGTTCTTC. Its translation: CASSPYGGNEQFF.

The rearrangement joins TRBV23-1 to TRBJ2-7; no definite D call. Being an ORF, TRBV23-1 has a function that is uncertain. The V gene lost 6 bases and the J gene lost 5 bases, with 17 bases spanning the gap. This CDR3 has 14 residues. CDR3 nucleotides: TGCGCCAGCAGCCTCTCTAACATAAGCCACGAGCAGTACTTC. Translation gives CASSLSNISHEQYF.

The V gene is TRBV3-1 (or the pseudogene TRBV3-2), the J gene TRBJ2-7, with 8 bases identical to TRBD1. The germline V gene encodes CDR1 LGHDT and CDR2 YNNKEL (reference sequence). The CDR3 contains 15 residues. The V segment lost 2 bases and the J segment 1 base; nucleotides outside the gene matches: 4. The CDR3 bases are TGTGCCAGCAGCCAAATACGGACAGGGTCCTACGAGCAGTACTTC. It codes for CASSQIRTGSYEQYF.

This chain uses TRBV4-1 with TRBJ2-7; D may be TRBD1 or TRBD2 (5 bases each). CDR3 length: 14 residues. With 5 bases removed from V and 0 bases from J, the gap between germline ends came to 11 bases. Germline loops: CDR1 MGHRA, CDR2 YSYEKL. The CDR3 DNA follows: TGCGCCAGCAGCATGGGACGGTCCTCCTACGAGCAGTACTTC. It yields the protein CASSMGRSSYEQYF.

The chain recombines TRBV24-1 with TRBJ2-7; TRBD2 is a possible D gene (6 bases). The CDR3 extends over 15 amino acids. Trimming left V 3 bases short and J 2 bases short, with 13 bases between. From germline, CDR1 is KGHDR and CDR2 SFDVKD. In DNA, the CDR3 is TGTGCCACCAGTGATCCTGGGACTTGGACCTACGAGCAGTACTTC. Protein product: CATSDPGTWTYEQYF.

This clone appeared a single time. The chain links TRBV6-6 to TRBJ1-1; no clear D gene. The CDR3 extends over 16 amino acids. Trimming removed 8 bases from V and 0 bases from J, with 19 bases in between. Germline V lookup: CDR1 MNHNY, CDR2 SVGAGI (reference sequence). CDR3 nucleotides: TGTGCCAGCCTTGGTTCGTCCCAGAGGGTGAACACTGAAGCTTTCTTT. As protein: CASLGSSQRVNTEAFF.

This rearrangement joins TRBV3-1 (or the pseudogene TRBV3-2) to TRBJ2-3; maybe TRBD2 (5 bases). Trimming cost V 4 bases and J 4 bases, with 9 bases left between them. The CDR3 consists of 13 residues. CDR1 is LGHDT and CDR2 is YNNKEL in the germline V gene (reference sequence). The DNA of the CDR3 is TGTGCCAGCAGCCCTCCCGGGGCAGATACGCAGTATTTT. It encodes CASSPPGADTQYF.